This paragraph covers one T cell receptor (beta chain) sequence. Germline lookup yields CDR1 SNHLY and CDR2 FYNNEI. J lost 4 bases, V lost 6 bases, and 4 bases had no gene match. The CDR3 consists of 15 residues. Repertoires were generated with immunoSEQ multiplex PCR, while TCRdb's copy carries only in-frame clones and drops some. The data hold under 550,000 clones, with about 93% observed a single time. This sample is drawn from a study of Ad26.COV2.S vaccination and SARS-CoV-2 variants. Overall study: The trial was COV1001 and the donor's arm was Ad26.COV2.S.

Treatment reported: over 15 received Ad26.COV2.S at low or high dose, single or two shots; about 5 received placebo; per-sample allocation not given. The study sampled participants on day 63 after the first vaccine or placebo injection. An 18-55-year-old adult in Boston served as donor. What was given as vaccine was an Ad26 vector encoding Wuhan-strain SARS-CoV-2 spike. Sample: peripheral blood, taken in a trial of Ad26.COV2.S vaccine versus placebo. This chain links TRBV2 with TRBJ2-2; the match to TRBD2 covers 11 bases. This clonotype originated in a person between 18 and 60 years old who received the Ad26.COV2.S COVID-19 vaccine or a placebo. CDR3 sequence reads: CASRRLAGRTGELFF. The CDR3, as DNA: TGTGCCAGCAGGAGACTAGCGGGACGCACCGGGGAGCTGTTTTTT.